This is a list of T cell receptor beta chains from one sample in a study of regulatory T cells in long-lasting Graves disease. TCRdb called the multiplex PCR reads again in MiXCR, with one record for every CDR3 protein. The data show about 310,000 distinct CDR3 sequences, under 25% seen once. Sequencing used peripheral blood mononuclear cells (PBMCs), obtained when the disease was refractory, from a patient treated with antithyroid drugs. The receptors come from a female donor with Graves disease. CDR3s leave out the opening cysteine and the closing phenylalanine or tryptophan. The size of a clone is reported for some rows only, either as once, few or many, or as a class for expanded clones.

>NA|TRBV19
ASQENTEAF
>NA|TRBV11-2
ASSPGGGSSYEQY
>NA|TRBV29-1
SVRTAELNTIY
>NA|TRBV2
ASKTRGTSGANVLT
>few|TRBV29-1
SVGRGDEQY
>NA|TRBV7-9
ASSVIRYEQY
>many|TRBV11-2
ASSLSWSQETQY
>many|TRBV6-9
ASSYGTGLGTEAF
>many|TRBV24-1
ATSGDGNYGYT
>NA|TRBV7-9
ASSLVEGSYEQY
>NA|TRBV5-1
TSGRGRGPAYEQY
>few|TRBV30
AWSVMRGFLYEQY
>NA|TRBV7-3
ASSLNGGLAGLISDTQY
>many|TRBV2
ASNKLAGQETQY
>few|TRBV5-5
ASSEAVVRGQNEKLF
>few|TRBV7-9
ASSSISADREGTSGNTIY
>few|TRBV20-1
SARDGQGNSYNSPLH
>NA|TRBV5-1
ASSHWAGVGETQY
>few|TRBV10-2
ASTSGSLGTEQY
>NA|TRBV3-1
ASSQRGQGNTGELF
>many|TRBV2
ASSDGNSNQPQH
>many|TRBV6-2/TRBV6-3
ASLGTSGSYEQY
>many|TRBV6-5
ASSYEAGTQETQY
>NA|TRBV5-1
ASSKDRGGRNTEAF
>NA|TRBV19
ASSRQVSNGANVLT
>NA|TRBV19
ASSIGTRKETQY
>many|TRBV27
ASSLGPGTGAF
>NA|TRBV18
ASSTTANTYYGYT
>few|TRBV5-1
ASSFGQYGSEKLF
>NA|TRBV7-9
ASSLVDNSRDEKLF
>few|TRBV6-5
ASSYSLRDSFFANTEAF
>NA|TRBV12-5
ASVSYRDGYEQY
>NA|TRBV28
AIQGVLVHTGELF
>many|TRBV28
ASSLDVAAVREQY
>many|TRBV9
ASSLEARGLAEETQY
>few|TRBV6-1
ASSAGTVQETQY
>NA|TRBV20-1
SASPVAGPGYNEQF
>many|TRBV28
ASSLDPGSNEQY
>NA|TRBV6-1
ASSRGHEYTYEQY
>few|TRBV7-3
ASSLGVAVARETQY
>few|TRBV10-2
ASNDRVDRELF
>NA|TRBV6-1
ASSRDRVTTNEKLF
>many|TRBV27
ASSLLAGGPHEQY
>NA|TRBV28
ASRPMTGGGSNSPLH
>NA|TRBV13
ASSLEGRGYT
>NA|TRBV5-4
ASSHRDHTGELF